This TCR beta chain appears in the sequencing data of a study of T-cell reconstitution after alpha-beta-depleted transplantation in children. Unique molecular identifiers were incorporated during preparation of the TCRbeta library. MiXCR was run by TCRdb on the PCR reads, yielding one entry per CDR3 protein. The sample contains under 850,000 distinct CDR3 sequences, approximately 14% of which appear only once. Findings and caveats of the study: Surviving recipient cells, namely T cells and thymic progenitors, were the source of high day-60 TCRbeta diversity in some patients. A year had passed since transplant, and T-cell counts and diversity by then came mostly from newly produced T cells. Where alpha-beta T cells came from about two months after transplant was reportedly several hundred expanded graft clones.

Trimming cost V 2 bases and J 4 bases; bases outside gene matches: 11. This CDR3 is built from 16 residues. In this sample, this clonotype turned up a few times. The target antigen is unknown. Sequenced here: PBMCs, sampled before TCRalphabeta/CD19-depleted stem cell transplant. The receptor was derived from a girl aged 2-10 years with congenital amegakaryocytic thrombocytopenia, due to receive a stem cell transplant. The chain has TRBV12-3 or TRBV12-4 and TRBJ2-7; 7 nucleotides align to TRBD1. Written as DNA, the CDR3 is TGTGCCAGCAGTTTATTATCCGGGACAGATTTTTACGAGCAGTACTTC. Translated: CASSLLSGTDFYEQYF.